This entry describes one TCR beta chain. What it binds is unknown. This PCR relied on a set of 60 Vbeta primers and 13 Jbeta primers. Here immunoSEQ multiplex PCR was the method, and the copy in TCRdb shows in-frame clones only, minus some. The table lists 150,000 to 180,000 clones, about 80% of them singletons. These data originate in a study of cytomegalovirus exposure and HLA in healthy donors. Background on the study: As an earlier analysis found, about 179 million T cells yielded about 120 million unique TCR beta sequences. Study-level results: As a later analysis showed, a missense DCLRE1C variant was linked to trimming of TCR beta V- and J-genes. Both high specificity and high sensitivity reportedly marked the classifier's diagnosis of cytomegalovirus status. Certain sequence variants were highly shared and formed a cluster, and this cluster was likely a sequencing artifact.

From germline, CDR1 is MGHDK and CDR2 SYGVNS. The CDR3 is made up of 15 amino acids. V gave up 4 bases and J gave up 7 bases, with 19 bases separating them. This chain joins TRBV25-1 and TRBJ1-2; D might be TRBD1 (5 bases). This TCR was sampled from a man aged 25 to 40 in good health and CMV-seropositive. Sequenced: PBMCs. The CDR3 loop is CASSAQNGGRGGYTF. CDR3 DNA: TGTGCCAGCAGTGCCCAAAACGGGGGGAGAGGTGGCTACACCTTC.